This TCR beta chain was found in a study of early T cells in non-severe SARS-CoV-2 infection (dated by TCRdb to about 2021). Context from the whole study: TCR sequencing used bulk RNA from unsorted whole blood, so alpha and beta chains could not be paired. Results the study describes overall, beyond this receptor: VDJdb matching was skewed toward anti-spike CD8 responses, so virus-specific expansions were likely underestimated and private and CD4 specificities were missed.

This clonotype has at least ten counts. Which antigen it targets is not known. No base qualities exist here, and no much larger clone lies one base off it. Libraries came from 5' RACE. Sequencing took place on a NextSeq 500. Unique molecular identifiers were attached to individual cDNA molecules in the TCR library protocol so that sequencing error and PCR bias could be corrected. Sequencing covered both TCR alpha and beta chains, and within each sample the abundances of alpha and beta sequences were tightly co-correlated. On the study's bioinformatics: Decombinator V4 was used to annotate the V gene, J gene and CDR3 of the TCR sequences. Expanded TCRs were defined as changing significantly between any two time points under a Poisson model with p below 0.0001. TCR abundances were normalised to the total number of TCRs sequenced per sample and expressed as counts per million. MAIT TCRs were defined by TRAV1-2 paired with TRAJ12, TRAJ20 or TRAJ33, and iNKT TCRs by TRAV10 paired with TRAJ18. VDJdb, accessed 1 November 2021, was searched for CMV, EBV and SARS-CoV-2 annotated TCRs, excluding TCRs annotated for multiple antigens. TCRdb itself trimmed the public reads at Q25 with fastp, ran MiXCR and retained productive beta chains. Entries are consolidated by CDR3 protein sequence, retaining the most common genes and DNA. In this record, the V and J calls reflect TCRdb's handling and not the investigators' own analysis. The sample profile shows around 60,000 distinct CDR3 sequences; roughly 18% of them were found once. The top ten clones comprise about 8.8% of the sample.

The junction shows trimming of 5 bases on V and 4 bases on J, and the gene matches do not reach 6 bases of it. Spanning cysteine to phenylalanine, the CDR3 consists of 17 amino acids. The entry retains the CDR3 DNA only, 51 bases that are in frame from base 1. CDR1 MNHNS and CDR2 SASEGT were looked up in the germline V gene. This was a case-control study nested in a cohort of healthcare workers in London, UK, who had nasopharyngeal swab PCR tests and blood samples taken every week. Between 23 and 31 March 2020, the week of the UK lockdown, healthcare workers were enrolled and then followed up weekly for as long as 16 weeks.

This sequence uses TRBV6-1 and TRBJ2-3; 16 central bases correspond to TRBD2. The receptor was isolated from an adult who was a healthcare worker with PCR-confirmed SARS-CoV-2 infection or an uninfected control (not recorded which). This specimen consisted of whole blood, obtained at baseline. The CDR3 here reads CASSRGLAGGLPDTQYF. The DNA is TGTGCCAGCAGTCGGGGACTAGCGGGGGGGCTCCCAGATACGCAGTATTTT.